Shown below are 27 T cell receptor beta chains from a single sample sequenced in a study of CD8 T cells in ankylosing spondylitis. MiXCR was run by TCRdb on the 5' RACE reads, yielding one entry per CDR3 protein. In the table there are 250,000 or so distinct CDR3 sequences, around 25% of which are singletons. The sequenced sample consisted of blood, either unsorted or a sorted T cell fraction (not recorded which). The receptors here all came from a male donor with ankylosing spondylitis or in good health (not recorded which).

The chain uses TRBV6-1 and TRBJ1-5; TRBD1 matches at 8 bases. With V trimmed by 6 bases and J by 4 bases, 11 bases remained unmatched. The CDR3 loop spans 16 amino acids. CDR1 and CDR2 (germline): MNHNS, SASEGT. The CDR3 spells CASRSNRDRKNQPQHF. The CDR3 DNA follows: TGTGCCAGCAGATCGAATAGGGACAGGAAGAATCAGCCCCAGCATTTT.

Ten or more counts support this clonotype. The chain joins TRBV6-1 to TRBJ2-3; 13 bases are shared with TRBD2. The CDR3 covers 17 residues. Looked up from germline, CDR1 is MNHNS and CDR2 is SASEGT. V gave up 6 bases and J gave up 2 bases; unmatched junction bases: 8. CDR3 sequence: CASSKLGLAGTTDTQYF. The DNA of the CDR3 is TGTGCCAGCAGCAAGCTGGGACTAGCGGGGACCACAGATACGCAGTATTTT.

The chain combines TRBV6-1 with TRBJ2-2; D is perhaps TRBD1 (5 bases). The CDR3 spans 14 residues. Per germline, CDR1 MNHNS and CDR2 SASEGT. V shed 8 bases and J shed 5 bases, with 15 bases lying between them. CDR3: CASPGWGATGELFF. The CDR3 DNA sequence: TGTGCCAGCCCCGGCTGGGGCGCTACCGGGGAGCTGTTTTTT.

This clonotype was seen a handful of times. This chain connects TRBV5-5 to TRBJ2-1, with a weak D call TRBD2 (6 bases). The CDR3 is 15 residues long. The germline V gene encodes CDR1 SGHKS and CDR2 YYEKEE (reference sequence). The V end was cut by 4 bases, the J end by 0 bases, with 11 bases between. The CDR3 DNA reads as TGTGCCAGCAGCAGGGACGGGAGCTCCTACAATGAGCAGTTCTTC. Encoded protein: CASSRDGSSYNEQFF. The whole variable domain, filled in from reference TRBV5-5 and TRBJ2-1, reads DAGVTQSPTHLIKTRGQQVTLRCSPISGHKSVSWYQQVLGQGPQFIFQYYEKEERGRGNFPDRFSARQFPNYSSELNVNALLLGDSALYLCASSRDGSSYNEQFFGPGTRLTVL.

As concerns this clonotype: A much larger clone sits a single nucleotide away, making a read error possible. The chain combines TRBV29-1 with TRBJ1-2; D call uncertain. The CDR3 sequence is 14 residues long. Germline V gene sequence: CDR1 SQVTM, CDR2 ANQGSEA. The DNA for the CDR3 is TGCAGCGTTGAAGAGGCAGTCCTTGTGAATGGCTACTCCTTC. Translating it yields CSVEEAVLVNGYSF.

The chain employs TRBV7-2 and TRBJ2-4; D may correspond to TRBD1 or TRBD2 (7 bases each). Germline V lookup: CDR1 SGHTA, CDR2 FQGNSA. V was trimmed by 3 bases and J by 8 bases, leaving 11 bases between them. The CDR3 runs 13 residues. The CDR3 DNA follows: TGTGCCAGCAGCTTGCAGGGGGGGGACATTCAGTACTTC. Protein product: CASSLQGGDIQYF.

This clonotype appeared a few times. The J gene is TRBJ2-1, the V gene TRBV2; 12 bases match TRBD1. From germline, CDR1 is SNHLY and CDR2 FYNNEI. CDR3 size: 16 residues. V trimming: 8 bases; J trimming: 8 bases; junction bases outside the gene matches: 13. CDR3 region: CASSRSGDRGHYEQFF. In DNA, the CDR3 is TGTGCCAGCTCAAGGTCAGGGGACAGGGGGCACTATGAGCAGTTCTTC.

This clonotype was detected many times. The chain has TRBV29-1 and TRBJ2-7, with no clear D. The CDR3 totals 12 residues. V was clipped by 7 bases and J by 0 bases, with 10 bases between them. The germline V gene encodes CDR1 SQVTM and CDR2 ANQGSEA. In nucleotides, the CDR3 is TGCAGCGCCCGACGTGGCTCCTACGAGCAGTACTTC. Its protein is CSARRGSYEQYF.

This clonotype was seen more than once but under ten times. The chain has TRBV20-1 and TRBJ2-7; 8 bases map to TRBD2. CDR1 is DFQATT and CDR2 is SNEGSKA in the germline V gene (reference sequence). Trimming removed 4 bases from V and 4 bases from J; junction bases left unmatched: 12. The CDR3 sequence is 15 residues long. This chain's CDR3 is CSAKLWRAGEYEQYF. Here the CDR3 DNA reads TGCAGTGCTAAGTTGTGGAGAGCGGGGGAATACGAGCAGTACTTC.

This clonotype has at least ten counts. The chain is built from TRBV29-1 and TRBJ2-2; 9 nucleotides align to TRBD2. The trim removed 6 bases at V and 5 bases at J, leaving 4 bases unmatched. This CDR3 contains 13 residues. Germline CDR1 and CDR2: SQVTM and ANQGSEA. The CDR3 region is CSVRGGQTGELFF. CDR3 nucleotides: TGCAGCGTGCGGGGGGGGCAGACCGGGGAGCTGTTTTTT.

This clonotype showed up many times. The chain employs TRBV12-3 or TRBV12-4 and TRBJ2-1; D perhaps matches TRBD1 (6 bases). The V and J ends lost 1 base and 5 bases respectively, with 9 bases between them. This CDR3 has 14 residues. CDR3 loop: CASSLVGANNEQFF. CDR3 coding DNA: TGTGCCAGCAGTTTAGTGGGGGCCAACAATGAGCAGTTCTTC.

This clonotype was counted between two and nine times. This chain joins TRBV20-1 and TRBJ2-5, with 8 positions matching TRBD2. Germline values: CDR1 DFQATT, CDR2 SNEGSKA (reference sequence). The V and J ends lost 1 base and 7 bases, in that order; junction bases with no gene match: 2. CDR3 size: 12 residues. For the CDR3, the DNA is TGCAGTGCTAGAGTCGGGGGGGGGACCCAGTACTTC. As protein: CSARVGGGTQYF.

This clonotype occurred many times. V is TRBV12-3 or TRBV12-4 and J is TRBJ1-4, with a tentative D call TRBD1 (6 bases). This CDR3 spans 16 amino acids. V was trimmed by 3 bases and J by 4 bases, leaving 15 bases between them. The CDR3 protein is CASSFEGVGGNEKLFF. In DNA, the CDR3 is TGTGCCAGCAGTTTCGAGGGGGTCGGGGGTAATGAAAAACTGTTTTTT.

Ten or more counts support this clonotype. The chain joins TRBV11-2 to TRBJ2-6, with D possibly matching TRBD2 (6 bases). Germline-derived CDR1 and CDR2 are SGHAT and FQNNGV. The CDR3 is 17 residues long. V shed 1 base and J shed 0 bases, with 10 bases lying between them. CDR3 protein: CASSLVRTTSGANVLTF. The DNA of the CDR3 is TGTGCCAGCAGCTTAGTTAGGACTACCTCTGGGGCCAACGTCCTGACTTTC. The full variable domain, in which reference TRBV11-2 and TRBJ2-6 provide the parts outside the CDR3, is EAGVAQSPRYKIIEKRQSVAFWCNPISGHATLYWYQQILGQGPKLLIQFQNNGVVDDSQLPKDRFSAERLKGVDSTLKIQPAKLEDSAVYLCASSLVRTTSGANVLTFGAGSRLTVL.

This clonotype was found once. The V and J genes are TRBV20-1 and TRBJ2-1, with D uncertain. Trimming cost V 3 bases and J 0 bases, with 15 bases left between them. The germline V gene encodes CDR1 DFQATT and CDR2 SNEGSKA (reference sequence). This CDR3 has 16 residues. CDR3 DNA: TGCAGTGCTAGGTCCCAGAACCCCACCTCCTACAATGAGCAGTTCTTC. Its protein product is CSARSQNPTSYNEQFF.

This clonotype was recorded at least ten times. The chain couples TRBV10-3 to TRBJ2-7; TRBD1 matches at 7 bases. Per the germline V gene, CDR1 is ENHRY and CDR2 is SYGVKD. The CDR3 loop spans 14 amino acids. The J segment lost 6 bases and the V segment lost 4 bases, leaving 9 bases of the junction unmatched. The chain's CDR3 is CAISATGVLGEQYF. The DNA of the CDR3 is TGTGCCATCAGTGCTACAGGGGTGCTAGGCGAGCAGTACTTC.

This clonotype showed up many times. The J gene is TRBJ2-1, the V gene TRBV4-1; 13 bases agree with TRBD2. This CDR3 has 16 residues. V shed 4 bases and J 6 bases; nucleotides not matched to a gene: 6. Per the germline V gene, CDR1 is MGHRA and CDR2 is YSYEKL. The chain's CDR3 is CASSLTSGGAFNEQFF. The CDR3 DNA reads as TGCGCCAGCAGCCTTACTAGCGGGGGGGCCTTCAATGAGCAGTTCTTC.

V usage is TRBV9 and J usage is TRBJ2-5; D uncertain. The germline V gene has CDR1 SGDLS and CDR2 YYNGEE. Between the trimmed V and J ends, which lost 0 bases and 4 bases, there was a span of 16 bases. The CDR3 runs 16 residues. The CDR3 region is CASSVGVGSIAETQYF. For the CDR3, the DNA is TGTGCCAGCAGCGTAGGGGTCGGGTCGATCGCAGAGACCCAGTACTTC.

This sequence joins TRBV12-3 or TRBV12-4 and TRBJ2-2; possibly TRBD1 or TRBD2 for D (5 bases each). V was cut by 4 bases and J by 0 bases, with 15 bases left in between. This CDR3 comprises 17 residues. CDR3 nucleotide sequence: TGTGCCAGCAGTTACTGGGGACGATCGCCGAACACCGGGGAGCTGTTTTTT. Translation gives CASSYWGRSPNTGELFF.

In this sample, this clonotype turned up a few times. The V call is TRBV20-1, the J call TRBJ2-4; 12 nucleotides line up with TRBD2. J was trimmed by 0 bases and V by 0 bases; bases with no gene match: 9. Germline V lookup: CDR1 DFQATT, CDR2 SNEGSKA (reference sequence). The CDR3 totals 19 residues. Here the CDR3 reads CSARDLRTSGVLAKNIQYF. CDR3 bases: TGCAGTGCTAGAGACCTAAGGACTAGCGGGGTACTAGCCAAAAACATTCAGTACTTC.

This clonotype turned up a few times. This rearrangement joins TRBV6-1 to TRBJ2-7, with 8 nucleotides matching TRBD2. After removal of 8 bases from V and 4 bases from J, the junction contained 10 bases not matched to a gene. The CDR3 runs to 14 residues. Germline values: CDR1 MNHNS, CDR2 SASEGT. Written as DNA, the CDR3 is TGTGCCAGCGGGCTCGGGGGGGGGCAGTACGAGCAGTACTTC. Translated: CASGLGGGQYEQYF.

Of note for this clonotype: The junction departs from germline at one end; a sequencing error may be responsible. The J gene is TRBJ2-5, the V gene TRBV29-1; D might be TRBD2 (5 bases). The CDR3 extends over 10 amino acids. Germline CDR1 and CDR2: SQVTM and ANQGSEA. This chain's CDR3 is CSVGRRTLDF. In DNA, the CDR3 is TGCAGCGTTGGCCGGAGGACCTTGGACTTC. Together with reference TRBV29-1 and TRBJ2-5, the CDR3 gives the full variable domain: SAVISQKPSRDICQRGTSLTIQCQVDSQVTMMFWYRQQPGQSLTLIATANQGSEATYESGFVIDKFPISRPNLTFSTLTVSNMSPEDSSIYLCSVGRRTLDFGPGTRLLVL.

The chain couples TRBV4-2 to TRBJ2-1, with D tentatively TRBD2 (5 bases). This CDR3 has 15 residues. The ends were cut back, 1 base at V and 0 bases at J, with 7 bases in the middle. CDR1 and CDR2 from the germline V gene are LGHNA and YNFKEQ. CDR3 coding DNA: TGTGCCAGCAGCCAAGGAGGGAGCTCCTACAATGAGCAGTTCTTC. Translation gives CASSQGGSSYNEQFF.

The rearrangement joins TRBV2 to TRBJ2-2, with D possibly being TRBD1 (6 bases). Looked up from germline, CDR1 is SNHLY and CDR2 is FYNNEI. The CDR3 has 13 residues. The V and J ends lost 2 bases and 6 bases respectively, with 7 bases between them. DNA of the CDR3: TGTGCCAGCAGTGAAACAGGGTCCGGGGAGCTGTTTTTT. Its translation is CASSETGSGELFF.

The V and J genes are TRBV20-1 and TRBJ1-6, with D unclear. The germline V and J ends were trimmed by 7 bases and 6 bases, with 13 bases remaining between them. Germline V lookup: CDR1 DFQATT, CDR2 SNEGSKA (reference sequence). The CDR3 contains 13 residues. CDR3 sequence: CSVTPRRNSPLHF. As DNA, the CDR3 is TGCAGTGTCACACCTCGGCGTAATTCACCCCTCCACTTT.

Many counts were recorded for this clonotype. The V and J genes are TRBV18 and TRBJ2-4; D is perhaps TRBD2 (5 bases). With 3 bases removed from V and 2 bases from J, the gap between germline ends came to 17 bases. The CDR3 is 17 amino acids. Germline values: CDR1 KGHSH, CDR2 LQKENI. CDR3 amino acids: CASSPLGNRLTKNIQYF. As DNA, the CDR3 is TGTGCCAGCTCACCTCTCGGGAACAGATTGACCAAAAACATTCAGTACTTC.

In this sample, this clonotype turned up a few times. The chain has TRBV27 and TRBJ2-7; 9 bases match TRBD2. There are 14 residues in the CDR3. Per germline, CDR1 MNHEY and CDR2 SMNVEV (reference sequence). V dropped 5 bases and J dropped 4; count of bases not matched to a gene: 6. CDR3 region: CASSVAGGLYEQYF. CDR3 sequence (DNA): TGTGCCAGCAGTGTTGCGGGGGGGTTGTACGAGCAGTACTTC.